The next 30 T cell receptor beta chains were all read from a single sample in a study of multiple sclerosis patients with progressive multifocal leukoencephalopathy. The time point: before natalizumab initiation. Clones were read by immunoSEQ multiplex PCR, and TCRdb kept only the in-frame ones, dropping some. The data show tens of thousands of clones, approximately 90% seen once. The sample comprised PBMCs. Receptor source: a human donor with multiple sclerosis.

V gene TRBV6-1 combines with J gene TRBJ1-5, with 10 bases that match TRBD1. The CDR3 covers 17 residues. In germline, CDR1 is MNHNS, CDR2 SASEGT. V dropped 4 bases and J dropped 0; count of bases not matched to a gene: 6. This CDR3 reads CASSARQGAFSNQPQHF. In nucleotides, the CDR3 is TGTGCCAGCAGTGCACGACAGGGGGCCTTTAGCAATCAGCCCCAGCATTTT.

The V and J genes are TRBV7-2 and TRBJ1-1; D is undetermined. Germline-derived CDR1 and CDR2 are SGHTA and FQGNSA. V lost 5 bases and J 5 bases, leaving 21 bases between the germline ends. This CDR3 contains 16 residues. CDR3 region: CASSPNGVGVGTEAFF. CDR3 bases: TGTGCCAGCAGCCCCAACGGAGTGGGAGTCGGTACTGAAGCTTTCTTT.

The chain has TRBV7-6 and TRBJ1-1; D is possibly TRBD1 (6 bases). This CDR3 has 17 residues. Germline CDR1 SGHVS, CDR2 FNYEAQ. Trimming stripped 0 bases from V and 2 bases from J, with 16 bases between. CDR3 protein: CASSLALSGHPNTEAFF. The DNA of the CDR3 is TGTGCCAGCAGCTTAGCTCTCTCGGGACACCCTAACACTGAAGCTTTCTTT.

This chain joins TRBV7-9 and TRBJ1-2, with D hard to call. V gave up 0 bases and J gave up 8 bases, with 13 bases separating them. CDR3 length: 14 amino acids. Per germline, CDR1 SEHNR and CDR2 FQNEAQ (reference sequence). CDR3: CASSLAASPEGYTF. The CDR3 nucleotides read TGTGCCAGCAGCTTAGCGGCATCCCCTGAGGGCTACACCTTC.

The chain carries TRBV5-6 and TRBJ1-2; D is possibly TRBD1 (6 bases). CDR3 length: 13 amino acids. Germline values: CDR1 SGHDT, CDR2 YYEEEE. Between the trimmed V and J ends, which lost 2 bases and 12 bases, there was a span of 17 bases. This CDR3 reads CASSLRQVRADTF. The CDR3 region has the DNA TGTGCCAGCAGCTTACGACAGGTACGGGCGGACACCTTC.

The chain combines TRBV19 with TRBJ1-2, with D possibly TRBD1 on 6 matching bases. Trimming cost V 5 bases and J 1 base, with 8 bases left between them. The V gene's germline CDR1 is LNHDA and CDR2 SQIVND (reference sequence). The CDR3 is 13 amino acids. The CDR3 loop reads CASSRQDNYGYTF. DNA of the CDR3: TGTGCCAGTAGTCGACAGGATAACTATGGCTACACCTTC.

This clone has just one count. The chain has TRBV5-5 and TRBJ2-7, with TRBD1 matching 10 bases. Trimming took 5 bases from V and 2 from J; bases not matched to a gene: 4. Germline-derived CDR1 and CDR2 are SGHKS and YYEKEE (reference sequence). The CDR3 is made up of 14 amino acids. The chain's CDR3 is CASSWGTGAYEQYF. The CDR3 DNA reads as TGTGCCAGCAGTTGGGGGACAGGGGCCTACGAGCAGTACTTC.

This clone was counted once. This sequence joins TRBV5-8 and TRBJ2-7; a weak D match, TRBD1 (6 bases). The CDR3 loop spans 16 amino acids. V was pared by 5 bases and J by 2 bases, with 20 bases between. CDR1 and CDR2 (germline): SGHTS, YDEGEE. The DNA for the CDR3 is TGTGCCAGCAGTTTACAAGGGGACAATTCGCCCTACGAGCAGTACTTC. It encodes CASSLQGDNSPYEQYF.

The chain combines TRBV18 with TRBJ1-3; 7 bases agree with TRBD1. The germline V gene encodes CDR1 KGHSH and CDR2 LQKENI. V was pared by 5 bases and J by 9 bases, with 7 bases of the junction left unmatched. This CDR3 has 13 amino acids. CDR3 DNA sequence: TGTGCCAGCTCAGCAGCCCAGGGGGGCACCATATATTTT. Its protein product is CASSAAQGGTIYF.

This clone was recorded once. The chain couples TRBV10-3 to TRBJ1-6, with no clear D. With 4 bases removed from V and 8 bases from J, the gap between germline ends came to 9 bases. The CDR3 is 13 residues long. From germline, CDR1 is ENHRY and CDR2 SYGVKD. The CDR3 sequence: CAISGSEDSPLHF. CDR3 in DNA: TGTGCCATCAGTGGCAGTGAAGATTCACCCCTCCACTTT.

In DNA form, the CDR3 reads TGTGCCAGCAGATGGACAGGGGGCGACTACACCTTC. It specifies CASRWTGGDYTF. The chain combines TRBV2 with TRBJ1-2; 11 bases are shared with TRBD1. The trim removed 6 bases at V and 10 bases at J, leaving 4 bases unmatched. CDR1 is SNHLY, CDR2 FYNNEI, per germline. This CDR3 comprises 12 residues.

On this clone itself: Germline is not matched at one junction end, which may reflect a read error. The chain is built from TRBV9 and TRBJ1-4, with a possible D match to TRBD1 (6 bases). The CDR3 sequence is 14 residues long. CDR1 and CDR2 from the germline V gene are SGDLS and YYNGEE. In DNA, the CDR3 is TGTGCCGGCAGTTTGGACAGAGGCAATGAAAAACTGTTTTTT. Its protein product is CAGSLDRGNEKLFF.

This clone was picked up one time. The genes are TRBV11-2 and TRBJ2-2; 9 bases are shared with TRBD1. Germline V gene data show CDR1 as SGHAT and CDR2 as FQNNGV. The J segment lost 6 bases and the V segment lost 5 bases, leaving 16 bases of the junction unmatched. The CDR3 contains 18 residues. The CDR3 sequence: CASSLGRWDRDFSGELFF. Written as DNA, the CDR3 is TGTGCCAGCAGCCTCGGTCGTTGGGACAGGGATTTTTCCGGGGAGCTGTTTTTT.

This clone showed up just once. V and J are TRBV6-5 and TRBJ1-2, with D unclear. V was cut by 2 bases and J by 8 bases, with 9 bases left in between. The CDR3 contains 12 residues. Germline assignment: CDR1 MNHEY and CDR2 SVGAGI. The CDR3 spells CASSYDRGGYTF. Written as DNA, the CDR3 is TGTGCCAGCAGTTACGATAGAGGAGGCTACACCTTC.

In regard to this clone: This specimen includes other DNA sequences encoding the same CDR3. The genes are TRBV19 and TRBJ1-3; D not certain. This CDR3 comprises 16 residues. With 5 bases removed from V and 0 bases from J, the gap between germline ends came to 14 bases. Per germline, CDR1 LNHDA and CDR2 SQIVND (reference sequence). CDR3 bases: TGTGCCAGTAGTTCAGAGGGCCTTTTCTCTGGAAACACCATATATTTT. Translating gives CASSSEGLFSGNTIYF.

This chain links TRBV6-5 with TRBJ1-6; 8 bases are a match to TRBD1. The CDR3 extends over 16 amino acids. CDR1 is MNHEY, CDR2 SVGAGI, per germline. J was trimmed by 9 bases and V by 0 bases; bases with no gene match: 7. The CDR3 region is CASSYSVGQGSSPLHF. CDR3 in DNA: TGTGCCAGCAGTTACTCAGTTGGACAGGGTAGTTCACCCCTCCACTTT.

The chain combines TRBV5-1 with TRBJ2-2; D is unclear. Germline V gives CDR1 SGHRS, CDR2 YFSETQ. Trimming took 4 bases from V and 0 from J, leaving 10 bases between them. CDR3 length equals 15 residues. The CDR3 spells CASSPGQPNTGELFF. DNA of the CDR3: TGCGCCAGCAGCCCAGGTCAGCCGAACACCGGGGAGCTGTTTTTT.

The table lists this clone with a count of one. The chain employs TRBV6-5 and TRBJ1-5; the D is unclear. Germline V gives CDR1 MNHEY, CDR2 SVGAGI. This CDR3 is built from 15 residues. The V gene lost 2 bases and the J gene lost 2 bases, with 10 bases spanning the gap. The chain's CDR3 is CASSYGVEGNQPQHF. In DNA, the CDR3 is TGTGCCAGCAGTTACGGGGTCGAGGGCAATCAGCCCCAGCATTTT.

The chain combines TRBV7-9 with TRBJ1-4, with a tentative D call TRBD1 (5 bases). This CDR3 spans 15 amino acids. The ends were cut back, 5 bases at V and 4 bases at J, with 14 bases in the middle. CDR1 SEHNR and CDR2 FQNEAQ come from the germline V gene (reference sequence). CDR3 DNA: TGTGCCAGCAGCGAAACCCGGGGCCGTAATGAAAAACTGTTTTTT. It translates to CASSETRGRNEKLFF.

The V gene is TRBV5-4, the J gene TRBJ2-7; TRBD2 is a possible D gene (6 bases). Germline loops: CDR1 SGHNT, CDR2 YYREEE (reference sequence). The V gene lost 0 bases and the J gene lost 4 bases, with 8 bases spanning the gap. This CDR3 has 13 amino acids. The CDR3 region has the DNA TGTGCCAGCAGCTTGGTCGGGAGATACGAGCAGTACTTC. Amino acid sequence: CASSLVGRYEQYF.

This CDR3 is CAWNRDSNQPQHF. The CDR3 DNA is TGTGCCTGGAACCGAGATAGCAATCAGCCCCAGCATTTT. V gene TRBV30 combines with J gene TRBJ1-5, with D unclear. Germline V gene lookup returns CDR1 GTSNPN and CDR2 SVGIG (reference sequence). The CDR3 extends over 13 amino acids. V lost 4 bases to trimming and J lost 0 bases, with 7 bases between them.

The V call is TRBV11-2, the J call TRBJ1-2, with TRBD1 as a possible D gene (5 bases). The length of the CDR3 is 19 residues. V shed 5 bases and J shed 0 bases, with 25 bases lying between them. The germline gives CDR1 SGHAT, CDR2 FQNNGV. The CDR3 here is CASSTWERTRSLSNYGYTF. Written as DNA, the CDR3 is TGTGCCAGCAGCACCTGGGAGCGGACAAGGTCCCTCTCTAACTATGGCTACACCTTC.

The CDR3 protein is CASSFGTTGYTF. The CDR3 DNA sequence: TGTGCCAGTAGTTTCGGGACTACTGGCTACACCTTC. The chain combines TRBV19 with TRBJ1-2; possible D gene TRBD1, 5 bases. CDR1 and CDR2 (germline): LNHDA, SQIVND (reference sequence). The V end was cut by 5 bases, the J end by 7 bases, with 11 bases between. This CDR3 is built from 12 residues.

The V call is TRBV29-1, the J call TRBJ1-4; possibly TRBD1 for D (5 bases). The CDR3 is 14 residues long. Germline values: CDR1 SQVTM, CDR2 ANQGSEA. Deletions cut 8 bases from V and 2 bases from J, with 15 bases between. CDR3 sequence reads: CSPGTGGTNEKLFF. The DNA for the CDR3 is TGCAGCCCCGGCACAGGAGGGACTAATGAAAAACTGTTTTTT.

This clone appeared a single time. The V gene is TRBV7-2, the J gene TRBJ2-3, with D uncertain. In germline, CDR1 is SGHTA, CDR2 FQGNSA. The CDR3 length is 16 residues. Between the trimmed V and J ends, which lost 4 bases and 2 bases, there was a span of 16 bases. The CDR3 is CASSYSSRSNTDTQYF. DNA for the CDR3: TGTGCCAGCAGCTATTCCTCCCGGTCGAACACAGATACGCAGTATTTT.

V and J are TRBV10-3 and TRBJ2-7; D is perhaps TRBD1 (6 bases). Between the trimmed V and J ends, which lost 4 bases and 3 bases, there was a span of 13 bases. Germline values: CDR1 ENHRY, CDR2 SYGVKD. The CDR3 runs to 14 residues. CDR3 DNA: TGTGCCATCAGTGTGGGACATCCCTTCTACGAGCAGTACTTC. Its protein is CAISVGHPFYEQYF.

The chain uses TRBV10-3 and TRBJ2-5; TRBD2 agrees at 11 bases. Germline V gives CDR1 ENHRY, CDR2 SYGVKD. The CDR3 totals 16 residues. Losses at the gene ends were 5 bases for V and 2 bases for J; bases not matched to a gene: 7. CDR3 sequence: CAISRLAGGSQETQYF. The CDR3 region has the DNA TGTGCCATCAGTAGGCTAGCGGGGGGCTCGCAAGAGACCCAGTACTTC.

V usage is TRBV6-1 and J usage is TRBJ1-2; a weak D match, TRBD1 (6 bases). Trimming took 6 bases from V and 7 from J, leaving 9 bases between them. The CDR3 has 11 amino acids. CDR1 is MNHNS, CDR2 SASEGT, per germline. In nucleotides, the CDR3 is TGTGCCAGCAGCGAACAGGGTGGCTACACCTTC. This gives the protein CASSEQGGYTF.

The CDR3 DNA sequence: TGTGCCAGCAGTGATTACCGGGGGATAACTAACTATGGCTACACCTTC. Its translation is CASSDYRGITNYGYTF. This chain uses TRBV2 with TRBJ1-2, with D possibly TRBD1 on 5 matching bases. Germline V lookup: CDR1 SNHLY, CDR2 FYNNEI. CDR3 length: 16 amino acids. The V gene lost 3 bases and the J gene lost 0 bases, with 14 bases spanning the gap.

The chain employs TRBV28 and TRBJ2-5; D is uncertain. Per the germline V gene, CDR1 is MDHEN and CDR2 is SYDVKM. The CDR3 has 12 amino acids. Trimming cost V 5 bases and J 0 bases, with 4 bases left between them. The CDR3, as DNA: TGTGCCAGCAGTAAATACCAAGAGACCCAGTACTTC. As protein: CASSKYQETQYF.